The 9 T cell receptor beta chains reported below all come from one sample, sequenced in a study of cytomegalovirus exposure and HLA in healthy donors. Vbeta (60) and Jbeta (13) primers were used in the PCR. Produced via immunoSEQ multiplex PCR; TCRdb's table is partial and in-frame only. Of 100,000 to 120,000 clones listed, 70% to 80% are singletons. The sample taken for sequencing was PBMCs. Receptors were obtained from a woman aged 35 to 49 in good health and CMV-seropositive.

The V and J genes are TRBV6-5 and TRBJ1-2; D gene unclear. This CDR3 is built from 11 residues. V was clipped by 10 bases and J by 1 base, with 7 bases between them. Per the germline V gene, CDR1 is MNHEY and CDR2 is SVGAGI. The CDR3: CATANNYGYTF. CDR3 coding DNA: TGTGCCACCGCGAATAACTATGGCTACACCTTC.

The genes are TRBV7-2 and TRBJ1-2; 7 bases match TRBD1. This CDR3 region has 15 residues. Germline V lookup: CDR1 SGHTA, CDR2 FQGNSA. The junction had 4 bases not matched to a gene; V was cut back by 3 bases and J by 0 bases. As DNA, the CDR3 is TGTGCCAGCAGCTTGGGACAGTTAACTAACTATGGCTACACCTTC. It encodes CASSLGQLTNYGYTF.

The chain employs TRBV19 and TRBJ1-2; 8 bases map to TRBD1. The CDR3 runs to 13 residues. V shed 5 bases and J 6 bases; nucleotides not matched to a gene: 5. Germline V gene sequence: CDR1 LNHDA, CDR2 SQIVND (reference sequence). The CDR3 is CASSPTGGDGYTF. CDR3 in DNA: TGTGCCAGTAGTCCAACAGGGGGAGATGGCTACACCTTC.

This clone was detected only a few times. The J gene is TRBJ2-7, the V gene TRBV7-9, with 7 bases aligning to TRBD1. V shed 5 bases and J 3 bases; nucleotides not matched to a gene: 7. The CDR3 covers 14 residues. Germline-derived CDR1 and CDR2 are SEHNR and FQNEAQ (reference sequence). CDR3 in amino acids: CASSPRDRNYEQYF. CDR3 nucleotides: TGTGCCAGCAGCCCCCGGGACAGAAACTACGAGCAGTACTTC.

The chain employs TRBV7-2 and TRBJ2-7; a possible D gene is TRBD2 (7 bases). The CDR3 loop spans 14 amino acids. Per germline, CDR1 SGHTA and CDR2 FQGNSA. With 0 bases removed from V and 6 bases from J, the gap between germline ends came to 12 bases. The CDR3 sequence: CASSLAGGAGEQYF. In DNA, the CDR3 is TGTGCCAGCAGCTTAGCGGGGGGGGCCGGCGAGCAGTACTTC.

Worth noting for this clone: The germline gene is not matched at one end of the junction; a read error may be the cause. J is TRBJ2-7 and V is TRBV7-9; 8 nucleotides align to TRBD2. The germline V gene has CDR1 SEHNR and CDR2 FQNEAQ (reference sequence). The CDR3 totals 13 residues. The DNA for the CDR3 is TGTTCCAGCAGCTTGGGGACTAGTTACGAGCAGTACTTC. As protein: CSSSLGTSYEQYF.

The V gene is TRBV7-2, the J gene TRBJ2-7; D is unclear. This CDR3 has 16 amino acids. Trimming removed 3 bases from V and 6 bases from J, with 21 bases in between. Germline CDR1 SGHTA, CDR2 FQGNSA. The CDR3 region has the DNA TGTGCCAGCAGCTTGCTACCTCCCCTCCAATCTGGCGAGCAGTACTTC. Amino acid sequence: CASSLLPPLQSGEQYF.

The chain carries TRBV5-6 and TRBJ1-4, with 10 bases fitting TRBD1. The V and J ends lost 0 bases and 2 bases, in that order; junction bases with no gene match: 4. This CDR3 is 17 amino acids long. Germline values: CDR1 SGHDT, CDR2 YYEEEE. The CDR3 nucleotides read TGTGCCAGCAGCTTGGGGACAGGGGGTCTCACTAATGAAAAACTGTTTTTT. Its protein is CASSLGTGGLTNEKLFF.

This clone was seen a handful of times. This chain's CDR3 is CASSFQYGQGELDTEAFF. In DNA, the CDR3 is TGTGCCAGCAGCTTTCAGTATGGACAGGGGGAATTGGACACTGAAGCTTTCTTT. The chain uses TRBV2 and TRBJ1-1; 10 bases are shared with TRBD1. The V gene end was trimmed by 6 bases and the J gene end by 3 bases; junction bases not matched to a gene: 16. Germline V gene data show CDR1 as SNHLY and CDR2 as FYNNEI. This CDR3 comprises 18 residues.